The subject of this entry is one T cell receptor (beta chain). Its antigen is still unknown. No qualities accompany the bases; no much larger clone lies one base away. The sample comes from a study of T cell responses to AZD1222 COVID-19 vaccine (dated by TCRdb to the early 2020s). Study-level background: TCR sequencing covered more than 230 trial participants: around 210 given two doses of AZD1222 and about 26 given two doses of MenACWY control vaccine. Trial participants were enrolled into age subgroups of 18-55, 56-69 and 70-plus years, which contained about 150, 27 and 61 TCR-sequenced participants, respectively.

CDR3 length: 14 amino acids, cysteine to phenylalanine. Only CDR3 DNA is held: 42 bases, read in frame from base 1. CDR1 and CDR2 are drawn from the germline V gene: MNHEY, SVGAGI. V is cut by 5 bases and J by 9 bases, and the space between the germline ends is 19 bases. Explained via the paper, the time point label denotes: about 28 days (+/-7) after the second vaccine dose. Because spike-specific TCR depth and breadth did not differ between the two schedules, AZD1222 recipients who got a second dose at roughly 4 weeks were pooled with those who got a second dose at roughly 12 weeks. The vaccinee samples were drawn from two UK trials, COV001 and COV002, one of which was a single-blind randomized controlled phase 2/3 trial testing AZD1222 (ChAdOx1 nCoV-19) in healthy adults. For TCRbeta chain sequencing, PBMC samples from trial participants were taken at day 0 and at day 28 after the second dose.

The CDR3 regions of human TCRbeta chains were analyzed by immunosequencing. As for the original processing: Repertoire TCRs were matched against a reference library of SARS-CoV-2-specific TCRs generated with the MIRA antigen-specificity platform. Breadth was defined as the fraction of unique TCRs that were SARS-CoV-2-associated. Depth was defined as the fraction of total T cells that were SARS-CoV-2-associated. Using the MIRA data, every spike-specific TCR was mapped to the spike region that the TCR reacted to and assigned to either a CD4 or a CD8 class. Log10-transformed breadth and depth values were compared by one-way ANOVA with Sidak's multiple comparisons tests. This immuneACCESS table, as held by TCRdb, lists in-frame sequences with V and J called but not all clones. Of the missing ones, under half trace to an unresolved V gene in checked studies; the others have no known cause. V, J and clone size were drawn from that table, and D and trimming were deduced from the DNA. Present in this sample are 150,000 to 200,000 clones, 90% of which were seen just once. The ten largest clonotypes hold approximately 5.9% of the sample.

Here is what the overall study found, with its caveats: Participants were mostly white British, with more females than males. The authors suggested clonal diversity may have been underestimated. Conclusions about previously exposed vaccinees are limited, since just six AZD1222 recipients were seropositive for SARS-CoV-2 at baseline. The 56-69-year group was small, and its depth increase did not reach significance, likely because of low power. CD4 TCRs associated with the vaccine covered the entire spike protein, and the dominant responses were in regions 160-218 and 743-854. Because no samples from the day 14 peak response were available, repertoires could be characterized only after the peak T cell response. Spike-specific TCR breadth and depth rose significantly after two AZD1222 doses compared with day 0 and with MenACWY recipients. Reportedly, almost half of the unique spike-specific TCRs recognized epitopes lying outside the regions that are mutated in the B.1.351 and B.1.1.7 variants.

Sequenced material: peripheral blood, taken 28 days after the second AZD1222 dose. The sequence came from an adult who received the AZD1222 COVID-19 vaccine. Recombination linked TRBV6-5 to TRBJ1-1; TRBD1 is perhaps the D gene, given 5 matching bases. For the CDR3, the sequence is CASSRNRDAYQAFF. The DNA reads TGTGCCAGCAGTCGGAACCGGGACGCATACCAAGCTTTCTTT.